Listed here are 23 T cell receptor beta chains from one sample, sequenced in a study of blood T cell repertoires in COVID-19. Produced via immunoSEQ multiplex PCR; TCRdb's table is partial and in-frame only. This table holds approximately 230,000 clones, around 84% found once. Sequenced material: PBMCs or T cells enriched from blood (not recorded which). These receptors were taken from a man aged 35 to 55 who had recovered from COVID-19.

This chain links TRBV28 with TRBJ1-1; TRBD1 matches 9 bases. With V trimmed by 2 bases and J by 5 bases, 6 bases remained unmatched. Per germline, CDR1 MDHEN and CDR2 SYDVKM. The CDR3 sequence is 15 residues long. This chain's CDR3 is CASSLPQGALTEAFF. CDR3 DNA sequence: TGTGCCAGCAGTTTACCACAGGGGGCTTTAACTGAAGCTTTCTTT.

The J gene is TRBJ2-4, the V gene TRBV4-3; the match to TRBD1 covers 7 bases. The CDR3 has 16 residues. The germline CDR1 and CDR2 sequences are LGHNA and YSLEER. The V segment lost 1 base and the J segment 0 bases; nucleotides outside the gene matches: 3. The CDR3 DNA reads TGCGCCAGCAGCCAAGGACAGGGTACAGCCAAAAACATTCAGTACTTC. Residues: CASSQGQGTAKNIQYF.

The chain carries TRBV19 and TRBJ2-3, with 9 bases that match TRBD2. The V and J ends lost 6 bases and 6 bases, in that order; junction bases with no gene match: 10. This CDR3 region has 15 residues. Germline CDR1 and CDR2: LNHDA and SQIVND (reference sequence). CDR3 amino acids: CASRMGLAVGDTQYF. DNA for the CDR3: TGTGCCAGTAGAATGGGACTAGCTGTTGGGGATACGCAGTATTTT.

The chain has TRBV29-1 and TRBJ1-2; 7 bases match TRBD1. CDR3 length: 13 amino acids. Trimming removed 7 bases from V and 4 bases from J; junction bases left unmatched: 9. Germline V gene data show CDR1 as SQVTM and CDR2 as ANQGSEA. As DNA, the CDR3 is TGCAGCGGGGGGGACAGCGCGCTCTATGGCTACACCTTC. This encodes CSGGDSALYGYTF.

The rearrangement joins TRBV4-3 to TRBJ2-7; TRBD2 is a possible D gene (6 bases). Trimming pared 0 bases from V and 2 bases from J, leaving 11 bases between. Germline V lookup: CDR1 LGHNA, CDR2 YSLEER. CDR3 length equals 15 residues. CDR3 sequence: CASSQDERAAYEQYF. CDR3 DNA: TGCGCCAGCAGCCAAGATGAGCGGGCGGCCTACGAGCAGTACTTC.

This chain links TRBV6-1 with TRBJ2-3; D possibly corresponds to TRBD2 (6 bases). Germline V gene data show CDR1 as MNHNS and CDR2 as SASEGT. This CDR3 has 14 amino acids. V gave up 0 bases and J gave up 6 bases, with 10 bases separating them. DNA of the CDR3: TGTGCCAGCAGTGAAGCGGGACTTAGGGATACGCAGTATTTT. The encoded protein is CASSEAGLRDTQYF.

This rearrangement joins TRBV7-8 to TRBJ2-1, with 8 nucleotides matching TRBD2. CDR1 and CDR2 (germline): SGHVS, FQNEAQ. CDR3 size: 14 residues. V gave up 8 bases and J gave up 7 bases; unmatched junction bases: 10. The CDR3 region is CASAGTRSTNEQFF. The CDR3, as DNA: TGTGCCAGCGCGGGGACTAGGTCCACGAATGAGCAGTTCTTC.

The V gene is TRBV6-6, the J gene TRBJ2-7; 12 nucleotides agree with TRBD2. V shed 8 bases and J 1 base; nucleotides not matched to a gene: 6. The CDR3 extends over 15 amino acids. The germline CDR1 and CDR2 sequences are MNHNY and SVGAGI (reference sequence). As DNA, the CDR3 is TGTGCCAGCGCCCTAGCGGGAGGGCTGTCCTACGAGCAGTACTTC. It yields the protein CASALAGGLSYEQYF.

V is TRBV7-3 and J is TRBJ1-1; a weak D match, TRBD1 (6 bases). CDR1 is SGHTA, CDR2 FQGTGA, per germline. This CDR3 has 13 residues. Trimming removed 3 bases at V and 3 bases at J, with 8 bases between. The CDR3 sequence: CASSFDRYTEAFF. The CDR3 nucleotides are TGTGCCAGCAGCTTTGACAGGTACACTGAAGCTTTCTTT.

The rearrangement links TRBV7-8 to TRBJ1-1; D may be TRBD1 (6 bases). Germline V gene data show CDR1 as SGHVS and CDR2 as FQNEAQ. V lost 0 bases, J lost 11 bases, and 13 bases lay in between. There are 13 residues in the CDR3. CDR3 in DNA: TGTGCCAGCAGCTTAGCAGGGGGAAGTGGGGCTTTCTTT. Translating it yields CASSLAGGSGAFF.

This chain joins TRBV19 and TRBJ1-1; TRBD1 agrees at 7 bases. The CDR3 has 15 residues. Per germline, CDR1 LNHDA and CDR2 SQIVND (reference sequence). V lost 4 bases, J lost 3 bases, and 8 bases stayed unmatched. Here the CDR3 DNA reads TGTGCCAGTAGTAACTCAGACAGGGAGGACACTGAAGCTTTCTTT. This sequence encodes CASSNSDREDTEAFF.

This clone appeared many times. This same CDR3 is encoded by further DNA sequences in the sample. The CDR3 loop reads CASSPARLNTGELFF. The CDR3 bases are TGTGCCAGCTCACCGGCCAGGTTGAACACCGGGGAGCTGTTTTTT. This rearrangement joins TRBV18 to TRBJ2-2; D not certain. The CDR3 has 15 residues. V lost 3 bases and J lost 1, with 9 bases in between. CDR1 is KGHSH and CDR2 is LQKENI in the germline V gene.

This rearrangement joins TRBV4-3 to TRBJ2-3; D uncertain. The germline CDR1 and CDR2 sequences are LGHNA and YSLEER. V lost 1 base and J lost 6, with 17 bases in between. This CDR3 spans 16 amino acids. Here the CDR3 DNA reads TGCGCCAGCAGCCAAGGAGGCCCCACTCCCTCGGATACGCAGTATTTT. Protein product: CASSQGGPTPSDTQYF.

The chain joins TRBV9 to TRBJ2-2; D is unclear. V dropped 3 bases and J dropped 6 bases, with 12 bases sitting between them. There are 14 residues in the CDR3. CDR1 is SGDLS and CDR2 is YYNGEE in the germline V gene. The chain's CDR3 is CASSGAYGAGELFF. In nucleotides, the CDR3 is TGTGCCAGCAGCGGGGCGTATGGTGCCGGGGAGCTGTTTTTT.

This clone was seen only a few times. The chain carries TRBV4-2 and TRBJ1-1; no definite D call. V lost 6 bases, J lost 4 bases, and 15 bases lay in between. Germline CDR1 and CDR2: LGHNA and YNFKEQ. This CDR3 has 14 amino acids. The CDR3 sequence is CASSLGYRITEAFF. For the CDR3, the DNA is TGTGCCAGCAGTCTAGGATATAGGATCACTGAAGCTTTCTTT.

This chain uses TRBV7-9 with TRBJ1-6, with D uncertain. Germline CDR1 reads SEHNR; CDR2 reads FQNEAQ (reference sequence). The V and J ends lost 3 bases and 0 bases respectively, with 6 bases between them. There are 15 residues in the CDR3. The CDR3 sequence: CASSFGSSYNSPLHF. CDR3 bases: TGTGCCAGCAGCTTCGGGAGCTCCTATAATTCACCCCTCCACTTT.

In its sample, this clone was seen once. This chain links TRBV7-3 with TRBJ2-1; TRBD2 matches at 8 bases. V dropped 2 bases and J dropped 10; count of bases not matched to a gene: 7. Germline V gene data show CDR1 as SGHTA and CDR2 as FQGTGA. The CDR3 covers 14 residues. The CDR3 protein is CASSLYGGAAEQFF. The CDR3 DNA follows: TGTGCCAGCAGCTTATACGGGGGGGCCGCCGAGCAGTTCTTC.

CDR3 sequence: CASGRLIYEQYF. Here the CDR3 DNA reads TGTGCCAGCGGGAGGTTGATCTACGAGCAGTACTTC. J is TRBJ2-7 and V is TRBV6-5; possibly TRBD2 for D (6 bases). Looked up from germline, CDR1 is MNHEY and CDR2 is SVGAGI. This CDR3 is 12 amino acids long. Trimming removed 8 bases at V and 3 bases at J, with 11 bases between.

The V gene is TRBV5-3, the J gene TRBJ2-7; 14 bases are a match to TRBD2. Being an ORF, TRBV5-3 has a function that is uncertain. Losses at the gene ends were 2 bases for V and 5 bases for J; bases not matched to a gene: 3. This CDR3 is built from 15 residues. The CDR3 bases are TGTGCCAGAAGCTTAGGGACTAGCGGGAGCGACGAGCAGTACTTC. As protein: CARSLGTSGSDEQYF.

In this sample, this clone turned up once. J is TRBJ2-5 and V is TRBV7-8; 11 bases are shared with TRBD2. Per germline, CDR1 SGHVS and CDR2 FQNEAQ. The CDR3 length is 15 residues. After removal of 4 bases from V and 4 bases from J, the junction contained 5 bases not matched to a gene. The CDR3 DNA sequence: TGTGCCAGCAGCTCCATCGGACTAGCGGGAGAGACCCAGTACTTC. Translation: CASSSIGLAGETQYF.

The chain links TRBV29-1 to TRBJ1-6; perhaps TRBD1 as D (6 bases). The CDR3 is 13 amino acids. Germline V gives CDR1 SQVTM, CDR2 ANQGSEA. The ends were cut back, 7 bases at V and 6 bases at J, with 13 bases in the middle. DNA for the CDR3: TGCAGCGCCCGGGGGGGCCCTAATTCACCCCTCCACTTT. It specifies CSARGGPNSPLHF.

This chain uses TRBV6-5 with TRBJ2-7; perhaps TRBD2 as D (5 bases). The CDR3 extends over 15 amino acids. V dropped 0 bases and J dropped 2 bases, with 11 bases sitting between them. In germline, CDR1 is MNHEY, CDR2 SVGAGI. CDR3 amino acids: CASSYSTRLAYEQYF. The CDR3 coding sequence is TGTGCCAGCAGTTACTCCACTAGACTTGCCTACGAGCAGTACTTC.

The chain joins TRBV29-1 to TRBJ2-7; 7 nucleotides agree with TRBD2. The germline V gene encodes CDR1 SQVTM and CDR2 ANQGSEA. The CDR3 spans 12 residues. J gave up 9 bases and V 2 bases, and 7 bases lay outside the gene matches. The CDR3: CSVELGGSGQYF. DNA for the CDR3: TGCAGCGTTGAATTGGGGGGGTCCGGGCAGTACTTC.